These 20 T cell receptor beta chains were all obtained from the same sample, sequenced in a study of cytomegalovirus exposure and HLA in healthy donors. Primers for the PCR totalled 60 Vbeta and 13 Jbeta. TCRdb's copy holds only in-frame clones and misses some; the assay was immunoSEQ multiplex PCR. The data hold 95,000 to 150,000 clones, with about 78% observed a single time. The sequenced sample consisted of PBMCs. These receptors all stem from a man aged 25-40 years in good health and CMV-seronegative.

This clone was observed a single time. In nucleotides, the CDR3 is TGCAGCGTACCGGGACAGGGGGCTGGGGCCAACGTCCTGACTTTC. Residues: CSVPGQGAGANVLTF. V is TRBV29-1 and J is TRBJ2-6, with 11 bases lining up with TRBD1. The CDR3 loop spans 15 amino acids. V shed 6 bases and J 2 bases; nucleotides not matched to a gene: 3. Germline V gives CDR1 SQVTM, CDR2 ANQGSEA.

CDR3 sequence reads: CASSLLTSGGQGEQFF. The CDR3 DNA follows: TGTGCCAGCAGTTTACTGACTAGCGGGGGGCAGGGTGAGCAGTTCTTC. The chain employs TRBV6-5 and TRBJ2-1; 13 bases map to TRBD2. With 4 bases clipped from V and 9 bases from J, the junction kept 9 bases outside the gene matches. This CDR3 has 16 amino acids. CDR1 MNHEY and CDR2 SVGAGI come from the germline V gene.

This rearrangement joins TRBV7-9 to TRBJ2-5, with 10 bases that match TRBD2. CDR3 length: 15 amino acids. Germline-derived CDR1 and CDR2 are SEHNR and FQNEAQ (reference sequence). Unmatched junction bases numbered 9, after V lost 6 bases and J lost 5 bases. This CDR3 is CASSSWSGGAETQYF. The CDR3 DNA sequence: TGTGCCAGCAGTTCGTGGAGCGGGGGGGCGGAGACCCAGTACTTC. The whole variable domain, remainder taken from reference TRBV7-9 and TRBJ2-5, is DTGVSQNPRHKITKRGQNVTFRCDPISEHNRLYWYRQTLGQGPEFLTYFQNEAQLEKSRLLSDRFSAERPKGSFSTLEIQRTEQGDSAMYLCASSSWSGGAETQYFGPGTRLLVL.

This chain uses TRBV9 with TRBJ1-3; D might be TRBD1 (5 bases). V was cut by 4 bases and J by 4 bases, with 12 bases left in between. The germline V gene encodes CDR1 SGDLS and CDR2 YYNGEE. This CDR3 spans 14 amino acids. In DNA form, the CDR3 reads TGTGCCAGCAGCCCCGGGACTTTCGGAAACACCATATATTTT. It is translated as CASSPGTFGNTIYF.

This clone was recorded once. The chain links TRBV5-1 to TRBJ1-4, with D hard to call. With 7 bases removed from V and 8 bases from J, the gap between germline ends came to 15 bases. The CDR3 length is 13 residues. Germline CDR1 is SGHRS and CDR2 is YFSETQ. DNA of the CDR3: TGCGCCAGCGCTCCCGGAGGCCGGGAAAAACTGTTTTTT. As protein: CASAPGGREKLFF. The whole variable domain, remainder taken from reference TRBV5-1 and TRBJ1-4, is KAGVTQTPRYLIKTRGQQVTLSCSPISGHRSVSWYQQTPGQGLQFLFEYFSETQRNKGNFPGRFSGRQFSNSRSEMNVSTLELGDSALYLCASAPGGREKLFFGSGTQLSVL.

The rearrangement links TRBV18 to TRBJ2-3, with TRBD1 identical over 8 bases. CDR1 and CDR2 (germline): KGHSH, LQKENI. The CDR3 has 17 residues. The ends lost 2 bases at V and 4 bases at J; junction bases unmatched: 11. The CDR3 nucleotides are TGTGCCAGCTCACCAACCCAGGGGGCCCCCTGGGCAGATACGCAGTATTTT. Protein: CASSPTQGAPWADTQYF.

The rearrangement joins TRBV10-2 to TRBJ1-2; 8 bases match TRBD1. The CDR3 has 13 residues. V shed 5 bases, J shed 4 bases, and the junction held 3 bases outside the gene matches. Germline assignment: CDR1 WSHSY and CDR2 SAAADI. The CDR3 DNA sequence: TGCGCCAGCAGTTCCACAGGGGGCTATGGCTACACCTTC. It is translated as CASSSTGGYGYTF.

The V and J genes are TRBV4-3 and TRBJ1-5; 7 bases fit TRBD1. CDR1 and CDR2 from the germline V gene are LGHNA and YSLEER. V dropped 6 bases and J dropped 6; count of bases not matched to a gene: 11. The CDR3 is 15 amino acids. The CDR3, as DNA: TGCGCCAGCAGTCACAGTGGACAGGAACGTCAGCCCCAGCATTTT. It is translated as CASSHSGQERQPQHF.

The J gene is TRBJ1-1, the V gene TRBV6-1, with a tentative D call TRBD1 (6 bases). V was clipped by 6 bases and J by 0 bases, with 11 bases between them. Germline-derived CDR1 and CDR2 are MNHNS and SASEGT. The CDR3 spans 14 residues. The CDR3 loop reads CASSFGQMNTEAFF. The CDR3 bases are TGTGCCAGCAGCTTTGGACAGATGAACACTGAAGCTTTCTTT.

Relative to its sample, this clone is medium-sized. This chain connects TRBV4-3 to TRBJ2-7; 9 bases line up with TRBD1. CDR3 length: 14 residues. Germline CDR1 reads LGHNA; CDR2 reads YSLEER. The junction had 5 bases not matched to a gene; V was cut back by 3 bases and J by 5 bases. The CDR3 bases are TGCGCCAGCAGCCAGAGGGACAGGGACGACGAGCAGTACTTC. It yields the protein CASSQRDRDDEQYF.

This chain's CDR3 is CASSPPDRVNQPQHF. The CDR3 coding sequence is TGTGCCAGTAGTCCTCCCGACAGGGTCAATCAGCCCCAGCATTTT. V is TRBV19 and J is TRBJ1-5, with 7 bases identical to TRBD1. The CDR3 is 15 residues long. Trimming removed 5 bases from V and 3 bases from J; junction bases left unmatched: 7. Germline V gene data show CDR1 as LNHDA and CDR2 as SQIVND (reference sequence). The variable domain in full, completed from reference TRBV19 and TRBJ1-5, reads DGGITQSPKYLFRKEGQNVTLSCEQNLNHDAMYWYRQDPGQGLRLIYYSQIVNDFQKGDIAEGYSVSREKKESFPLTVTSAQKNPTAFYLCASSPPDRVNQPQHFGDGTRLSIL.

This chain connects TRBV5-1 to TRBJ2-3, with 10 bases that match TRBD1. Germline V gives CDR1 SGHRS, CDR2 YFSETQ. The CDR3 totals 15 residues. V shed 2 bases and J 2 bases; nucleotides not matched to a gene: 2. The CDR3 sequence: CASSFDRGLTDTQYF. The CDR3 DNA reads TGCGCCAGCAGCTTCGACAGGGGGCTCACAGATACGCAGTATTTT.

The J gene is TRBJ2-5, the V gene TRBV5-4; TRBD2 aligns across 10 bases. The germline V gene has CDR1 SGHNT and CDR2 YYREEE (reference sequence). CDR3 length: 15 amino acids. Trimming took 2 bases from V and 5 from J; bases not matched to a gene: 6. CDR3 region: CASSLIAGGGETQYF. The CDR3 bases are TGTGCCAGCAGCTTAATAGCGGGGGGAGGGGAGACCCAGTACTTC. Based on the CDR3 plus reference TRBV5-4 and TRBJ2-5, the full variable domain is ETGVTQSPTHLIKTRGQQVTLRCSSQSGHNTVSWYQQALGQGPQFIFQYYREEENGRGNFPPRFSGLQFPNYSSELNVNALELDDSALYLCASSLIAGGGETQYFGPGTRLLVL.

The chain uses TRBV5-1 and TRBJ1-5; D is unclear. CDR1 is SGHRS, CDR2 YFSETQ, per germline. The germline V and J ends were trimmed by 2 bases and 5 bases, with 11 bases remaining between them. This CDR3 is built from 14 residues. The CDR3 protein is CASSFTEGDQPQHF. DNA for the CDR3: TGCGCCAGCAGCTTCACGGAGGGAGATCAGCCCCAGCATTTT.

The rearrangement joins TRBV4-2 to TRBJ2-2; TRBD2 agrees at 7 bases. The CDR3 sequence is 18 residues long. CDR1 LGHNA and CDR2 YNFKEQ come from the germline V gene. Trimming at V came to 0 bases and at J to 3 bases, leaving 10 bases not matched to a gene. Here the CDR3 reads CASSQEGGDVEDTGELFF. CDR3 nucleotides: TGTGCCAGCAGCCAAGAGGGAGGGGACGTCGAGGACACCGGGGAGCTGTTTTTT.

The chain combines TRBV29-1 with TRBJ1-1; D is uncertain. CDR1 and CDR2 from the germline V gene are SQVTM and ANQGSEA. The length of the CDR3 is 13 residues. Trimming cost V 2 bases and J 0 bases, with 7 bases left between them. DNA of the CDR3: TGCAGCGTTGAAACGGTTATGAACACTGAAGCTTTCTTT. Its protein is CSVETVMNTEAFF.

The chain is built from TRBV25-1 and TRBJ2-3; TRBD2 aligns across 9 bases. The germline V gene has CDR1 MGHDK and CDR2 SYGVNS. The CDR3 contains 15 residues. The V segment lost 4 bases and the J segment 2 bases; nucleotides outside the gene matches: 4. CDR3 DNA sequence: TGTGCCAGCAGTGGAACTAGCGGGTACACAGATACGCAGTATTTT. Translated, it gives CASSGTSGYTDTQYF.

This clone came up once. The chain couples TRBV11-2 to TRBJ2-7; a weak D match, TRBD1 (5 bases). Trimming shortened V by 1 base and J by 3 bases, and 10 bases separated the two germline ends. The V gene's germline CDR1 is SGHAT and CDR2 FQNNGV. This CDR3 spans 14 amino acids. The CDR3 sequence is CASSLVGRGYEQYF. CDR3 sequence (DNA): TGTGCCAGCAGCTTAGTGGGTAGGGGCTACGAGCAGTACTTC.

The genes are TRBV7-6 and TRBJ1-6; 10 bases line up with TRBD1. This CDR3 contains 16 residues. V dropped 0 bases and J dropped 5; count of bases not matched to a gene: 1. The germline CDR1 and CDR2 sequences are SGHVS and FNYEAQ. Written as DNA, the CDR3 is TGTGCCAGCAGCTTAGCGACAGGGGGCGATAATTCACCCCTCCACTTT. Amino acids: CASSLATGGDNSPLHF. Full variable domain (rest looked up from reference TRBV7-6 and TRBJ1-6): GAGVSQSPRYKVTKRGQDVALRCDPISGHVSLYWYRQALGQGPEFLTYFNYEAQQDKSGLPNDRFSAERPEGSISTLTIQRTEQRDSAMYRCASSLATGGDNSPLHFGNGTRLTVT.

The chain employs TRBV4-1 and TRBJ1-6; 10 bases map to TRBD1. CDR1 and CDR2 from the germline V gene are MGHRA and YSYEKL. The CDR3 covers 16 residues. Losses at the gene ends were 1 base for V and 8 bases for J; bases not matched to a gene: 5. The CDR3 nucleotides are TGCGCCAGCAGCCAAGGGCCGGGACAGGGGTATTCACCCCTCCACTTT. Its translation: CASSQGPGQGYSPLHF.